Described below is a single TCR beta chain sequence and its context. These data belong to a study of blood T cell repertoires in COVID-19. Germline loops: CDR1 WNHNN, CDR2 SYGVQD (reference sequence). This CDR3 is 9 amino acids long. V dropped 2 bases and J dropped 16 bases, with 6 bases sitting between them. Generated by immunoSEQ multiplex PCR, the TCRdb table keeps only in-frame clones and is missing some. The top ten clones hold around 13% of a sample with about 180,000 clones, just under 90% of them seen once. The chain links TRBV10-1 to TRBJ2-1, with D hard to call. The receptor's source is a woman aged 70-85 years with COVID-19, enrolled during active disease. Source material: peripheral blood. The CDR3: CASSEPYFF. For the CDR3, the DNA is TGCGCCAGCAGTGAGCCCTATTTCTTC.